One sample yielded the 15 T cell receptor beta chains listed below, sequenced in a study of T cells in Graves' hyperthyroidism and ophthalmopathy. Regions amplified from RNA transcripts were the TCR beta CDR3 regions. The study used the HTBI primer set for a first-round RT-PCR of the TCR CDR3. In TCRdb, the multiplex PCR reads were re-called with MiXCR into one record per CDR3 protein. The table lists about 360,000 distinct CDR3 sequences, 13% of them singletons. The specimen sequenced was blood. All receptors come from a woman between 18 and 29 years old with Graves' hyperthyroidism.

In its sample, this clonotype was seen many times. The J gene is TRBJ1-6, the V gene TRBV2, with D tentatively TRBD1 (5 bases). The CDR3 extends over 11 amino acids. CDR1 is SNHLY, CDR2 FYNNEI, per germline. V was trimmed by 8 bases and J by 16 bases, leaving 15 bases between them. The CDR3: CASCPEGPLHF. The CDR3 DNA reads TGTGCCAGCTGCCCGGAGGGGCCACTCCACTTT.

V gene TRBV7-2 combines with J gene TRBJ1-4, with a weak D call TRBD1 (5 bases). This CDR3 contains 13 residues. The ends were cut back, 3 bases at V and 6 bases at J, with 8 bases in the middle. Per the germline V gene, CDR1 is SGHTA and CDR2 is FQGNSA. CDR3: CASSLTVDEKLFF. In DNA form, the CDR3 reads TGTGCCAGCAGCTTGACAGTGGATGAAAAACTGTTTTTT.

This clonotype was counted ten times or more. This rearrangement joins TRBV12-3 or TRBV12-4 to TRBJ1-2; maybe TRBD1 (5 bases). The CDR3 covers 13 residues. V lost 4 bases, J lost 4 bases, and 10 bases lay in between. The CDR3 DNA is TGTGCCAGCAGTTCAGGGTCCGGCTATGGCTACACCTTC. Protein product: CASSSGSGYGYTF.

This clonotype was counted ten times or more. The chain links TRBV3-1 to TRBJ2-3; D remains unclear. Trimming took off 3 bases at V and 6 bases at J, with 7 bases between the two ends. The length of the CDR3 is 12 residues. From germline, CDR1 is LGHDT and CDR2 YNNKEL (reference sequence). Written as DNA, the CDR3 is TGTGCCAGCAGCCAGTGGCTCGATACGCAGTATTTT. Residues: CASSQWLDTQYF.

This clonotype showed up just a few times. The J gene is TRBJ1-6, the V gene TRBV7-9, with D perhaps TRBD1 (5 bases). From germline, CDR1 is SEHNR and CDR2 FQNEAQ (reference sequence). The CDR3 sequence is 14 residues long. V was trimmed by 5 bases and J by 6 bases, leaving 11 bases between them. The CDR3 DNA follows: TGTGCCAGCAGCGCAGGGTTTCCTAATTCACCCCTCCACTTT. Its translation is CASSAGFPNSPLHF.

This clonotype was counted many times. The CDR3 spells CASSYGVYPNTGELFF. CDR3 nucleotide sequence: TGTGCCAGCAGTTACGGGGTGTACCCGAACACCGGGGAGCTGTTTTTT. The chain recombines TRBV6-5 with TRBJ2-2; D is ambiguous. With 2 bases removed from V and 0 bases from J, the gap between germline ends came to 10 bases. Germline loops: CDR1 MNHEY, CDR2 SVGAGI. The CDR3 has 16 amino acids.

This clonotype was recorded many times. The chain joins TRBV3-1 to TRBJ2-1; D is unclear. The germline gives CDR1 LGHDT, CDR2 YNNKEL (reference sequence). CDR3 length: 16 residues. With 1 base removed from V and 3 bases from J, the gap between germline ends came to 13 bases. CDR3 bases: TGTGCCAGCAGCCAAGGGATTAGGATAGGCTACAATGAGCAGTTCTTC. It encodes CASSQGIRIGYNEQFF.

In its sample, this clonotype was seen many times. The chain carries TRBV5-1 and TRBJ2-3; D might be TRBD1 (5 bases). V was clipped by 4 bases and J by 5 bases, with 14 bases between them. CDR1 is SGHRS, CDR2 YFSETQ, per germline. The length of the CDR3 is 14 residues. The CDR3 region is CASSTSGFQDTQYF. The DNA of the CDR3 is TGCGCCAGCAGCACTTCAGGGTTTCAAGATACGCAGTATTTT. The variable domain in full, with the rest retrieved from reference TRBV5-1 and TRBJ2-3, is KAGVTQTPRYLIKTRGQQVTLSCSPISGHRSVSWYQQTPGQGLQFLFEYFSETQRNKGNFPGRFSGRQFSNSRSEMNVSTLELGDSALYLCASSTSGFQDTQYFGPGTRLTVL.

CDR3 amino acids: CSARARGMGSDYTF. The DNA for the CDR3 is TGCAGTGCTAGAGCACGGGGTATGGGGTCGGACTACACCTTC. V gene TRBV20-1 combines with J gene TRBJ1-2; D gene uncertain. This CDR3 is 14 amino acids long. Trimming left V 1 base short and J 10 bases short, with 19 bases between. Germline CDR1 and CDR2: DFQATT and SNEGSKA (reference sequence).

This sequence joins TRBV6-1 and TRBJ2-7; 8 bases are shared with TRBD1. CDR3 size: 16 residues. The germline V gene encodes CDR1 MNHNS and CDR2 SASEGT. V shed 7 bases and J 2 bases; nucleotides not matched to a gene: 13. The CDR3 is CASTTAGQGSPYEQYF. CDR3 sequence (DNA): TGTGCCAGCACTACCGCCGGACAGGGTTCGCCCTACGAGCAGTACTTC.

This clonotype was detected many times. V usage is TRBV6-1 and J usage is TRBJ2-7, with TRBD2 identical over 7 bases. Germline-derived CDR1 and CDR2 are MNHNS and SASEGT. CDR3 size: 14 residues. V shed 5 bases, J shed 4 bases, and the junction held 8 bases outside the gene matches. The CDR3 protein is CASSTAGPVYEQYF. CDR3 DNA: TGTGCCAGCAGTACAGCGGGACCCGTTTACGAGCAGTACTTC.

Many counts were recorded for this clonotype. This rearrangement joins TRBV20-1 to TRBJ2-2; D uncertain. V was shortened by 4 bases and J by 1 base, with 4 bases between the two germline ends. CDR3 length equals 12 residues. The germline V gene has CDR1 DFQATT and CDR2 SNEGSKA (reference sequence). The CDR3 sequence is CSATGNTGELFF. In nucleotides, the CDR3 is TGCAGTGCTACCGGGAACACCGGGGAGCTGTTTTTT.

This clonotype has a count of ten or more. CDR3 sequence reads: CAWSPGGGDYGYTF. Written as DNA, the CDR3 is TGTGCCTGGAGTCCCGGGGGGGGGGACTATGGCTACACCTTC. The V and J genes are TRBV30 and TRBJ1-2, with D possibly matching TRBD1 (5 bases). The germline V gene encodes CDR1 GTSNPN and CDR2 SVGIG (reference sequence). The CDR3 totals 14 residues. The V end was cut by 2 bases, the J end by 3 bases, with 13 bases between.

This clonotype was detected many times. The genes are TRBV6-2 or TRBV6-3 and TRBJ2-1, with D tentatively TRBD2 (6 bases). CDR1 is MNHEY, CDR2 SVGEGT, per germline. Trimming pared 6 bases from V and 0 bases from J, leaving 24 bases between. This CDR3 spans 19 amino acids. The CDR3 reads CASSTPSGGALISYNEQFF. Here the CDR3 DNA reads TGTGCCAGCAGCACCCCGAGTGGAGGGGCTCTAATCTCCTACAATGAGCAGTTCTTC.

Only a few counts were recorded for this clonotype. The J gene is TRBJ1-4, the V gene TRBV4-3, with D hard to call. The CDR3 covers 14 residues. V was shortened by 1 base and J by 6 bases, with 9 bases between the two germline ends. Germline lookup yields CDR1 LGHNA and CDR2 YSLEER. The CDR3: CASSQAGLDEKLFF. Here the CDR3 DNA reads TGCGCCAGCAGCCAAGCGGGTTTGGATGAAAAACTGTTTTTT.